This T cell receptor (beta chain) is from a study of cytomegalovirus exposure and HLA in healthy donors. Study-wide results and caveats: According to the study, roughly 160 TCR beta chains were cytomegalovirus-associated.

Concerning this clone itself: Its antigen is not known.

The primer mix had 60 Vbeta and 13 Jbeta primers. Profiled with immunoSEQ multiplex PCR; TCRdb holds only in-frame clones, not every one. The top ten hold approximately 2.9% of the sample, which has 120,000 or so clones, 15% to 20% seen once. The ends lost 5 bases at V and 6 bases at J; junction bases unmatched: 9. This CDR3 spans 15 amino acids. Looked up from germline, CDR1 is MNHEY and CDR2 is SMNVEV (reference sequence). The rearrangement uses TRBV27 and TRBJ1-2, with TRBD1 matching over 10 bases. The sample consisted of PBMCs. The sequence came from a female donor in good health and CMV-seropositive. The CDR3: CASSLLRQGADGYTF. CDR3 coding DNA: TGTGCCAGCAGTCTACTAAGACAGGGGGCCGATGGCTACACCTTC.